This is a list of T cell receptor beta chains from one sample in a study of blood T cell repertoires in COVID-19. Clones were read by immunoSEQ multiplex PCR, and TCRdb kept only the in-frame ones, dropping some. The table shows 130,000 to 150,000 clones, with about 87% occurring only once. Material: peripheral blood. The receptors derive from an older man with acute or convalescent COVID-19. The CDR3 runs from the conserved cysteine through the conserved F or W. A D gene is named only where the DNA matches it firmly. For some rows the clone size is stated as once, few or many, or as a class when expanded; others skip it.

d_gene: -
abundance: -
v_gene: TRBV7-3
j_gene: TRBJ2-2
CDR3nt: TGTGCCAGCAGCTTCCAGCCCGGGGGGCTTGGCACCGGGGAGCTGTTTTTT
CDR3aa: CASSFQPGGLGTGELFF

d_gene: -
abundance: -
v_gene: TRBV2
j_gene: TRBJ2-5
CDR3nt: TGTGCCAGCAGTCGACAGGGGACTAATCTTAAAGAGACCCAGTACTTC
CDR3aa: CASSRQGTNLKETQYF

d_gene: TRBD1
abundance: -
v_gene: TRBV19
j_gene: TRBJ1-5
CDR3nt: TGTGCCAGTCAGGACAGGGGACCCTATAGCAATCAGCCCCAGCATTTT
CDR3aa: CASQDRGPYSNQPQHF

d_gene: TRBD1
abundance: -
v_gene: TRBV2
j_gene: TRBJ2-5
CDR3nt: TGTGCCAGCGGGGGACAGGGGCTTCAAGAGACCCAGTACTTC
CDR3aa: CASGGQGLQETQYF

d_gene: TRBD1
abundance: -
v_gene: TRBV19
j_gene: TRBJ2-2
CDR3nt: TGTGCCAGTAGTGAACAGGGGGCGACCGGGGAGCTGTTTTTT
CDR3aa: CASSEQGATGELFF

d_gene: TRBD1
abundance: once
v_gene: TRBV6-4
j_gene: TRBJ1-2
CDR3nt: TGTGCCAGCTCGACCTCCTACAGGGGTGGCTACACCTTC
CDR3aa: CASSTSYRGGYTF

d_gene: -
abundance: -
v_gene: TRBV11-3
j_gene: TRBJ2-1
CDR3nt: TGTGCCAGCAGCTTACGGCCAGGGCAGGGCAATGAGCAGTTCTTC
CDR3aa: CASSLRPGQGNEQFF

d_gene: TRBD1
abundance: once
v_gene: TRBV6-5
j_gene: TRBJ1-2
CDR3nt: TGTGCCGTAGCAGCCACTTCGACAGGGAACTATGGCTACACCTTC
CDR3aa: CAVAATSTGNYGYTF

d_gene: TRBD1
abundance: once
v_gene: TRBV7-9
j_gene: TRBJ1-1
CDR3nt: TGTGCCAGCAGCTCAGGACAGGCCCATCGGGACACTGAAGCTTTCTTT
CDR3aa: CASSSGQAHRDTEAFF

d_gene: TRBD1
abundance: -
v_gene: TRBV7-9
j_gene: TRBJ1-6
CDR3nt: TGTGCCAGCAGCCGTGACAGGGTAGGGTCACCCCTCCACTTT
CDR3aa: CASSRDRVGSPLHF

d_gene: -
abundance: -
v_gene: TRBV28
j_gene: TRBJ2-2
CDR3nt: TGTGCCAGCAGTTCAAGCGACAGGACCACCGGGGAGCTGTTTTTT
CDR3aa: CASSSSDRTTGELFF

d_gene: -
abundance: -
v_gene: TRBV29-1
j_gene: TRBJ2-1
CDR3nt: TGCAGCGTTGGGAACGGGAGAGCCTTTGAGCAGTTCTTC
CDR3aa: CSVGNGRAFEQFF

d_gene: TRBD2
abundance: -
v_gene: TRBV7-2
j_gene: TRBJ2-3
CDR3nt: TGTGCCAGCAGCTTTAGACTAGCCCTCACAGATACGCAGTATTTT
CDR3aa: CASSFRLALTDTQYF